This T cell receptor (beta chain) appears in the sequencing data of a study of T cell repertoires in cytomegalovirus infection. The wider study: The study used recently identified HLA-C-restricted and well-studied HLA-B-restricted CMV epitopes. Both a matching HLA type and CMV infection were indicated by public TCR beta signatures.

CDR1 is SGHNT, CDR2 YYREEE, per germline (reference sequence). The V gene lost 0 bases and the J gene lost 5 bases, with 18 bases spanning the gap. This CDR3 region has 17 residues. Note on this clonotype: Its target is unknown.

Notes on the study in general: Cumulated frequencies of public TCR beta families served to identify carriers of CMV plus the relevant HLA. The response measured ex vivo was dominated by TCR beta clonotypes (HLA-C-restricted and CMV-specific).

TCRdb re-called the reads through MiXCR, storing one row per CDR3 protein. The sample consists of 300,000 or so distinct CDR3 sequences, approximately 25% of them appearing once. This TCR was recovered from a human donor in good health (CMV status not recorded). Some clones in this sample may be carry-over from other donors' samples. This chain links TRBV5-4 with TRBJ2-1, with a possible D match to TRBD2 (7 bases). The sample here was cultured PBMCs, taken from culture after CMV antigen stimulation. The CDR3 coding sequence is TGTGCCAGCAGCTTGGGGGGGGGCGGGCGGGGAGACAATGAGCAGTTCTTC. Translated: CASSLGGGGRGDNEQFF.